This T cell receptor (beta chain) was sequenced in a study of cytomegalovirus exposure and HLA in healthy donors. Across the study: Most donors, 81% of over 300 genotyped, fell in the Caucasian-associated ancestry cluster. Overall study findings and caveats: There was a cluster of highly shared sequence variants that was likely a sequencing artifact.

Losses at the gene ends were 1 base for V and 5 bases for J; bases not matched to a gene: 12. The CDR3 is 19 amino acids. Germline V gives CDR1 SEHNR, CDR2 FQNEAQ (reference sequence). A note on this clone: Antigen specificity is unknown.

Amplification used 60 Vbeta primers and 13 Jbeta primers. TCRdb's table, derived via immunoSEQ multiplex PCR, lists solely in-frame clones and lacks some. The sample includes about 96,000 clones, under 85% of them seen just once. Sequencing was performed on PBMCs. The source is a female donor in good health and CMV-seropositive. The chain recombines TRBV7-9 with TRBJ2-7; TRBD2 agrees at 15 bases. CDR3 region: CASSLGRRGLAGGPNEQYF. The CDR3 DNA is TGTGCCAGCAGCTTAGGCCGTCGCGGACTAGCGGGAGGGCCGAACGAGCAGTACTTC.